This TCR beta chain was captured by sequencing in a study of T-cell reconstitution after alpha-beta-depleted transplantation in children. Findings and caveats of the study: About two months after transplant, alpha-beta T cells reportedly came from several hundred expanded graft clones. By one year post-transplant, T-cell counts and diversity largely arose from T cells that were newly produced. Surviving recipient T cells and thymic progenitors underlay high day-60 TCRbeta diversity in some patients.

For this clonotype: Its antigen is currently unknown.

This CDR3 region has 17 residues. Losses at the gene ends were 5 bases for V and 9 bases for J; bases not matched to a gene: 19. It was with unique molecular identifiers that the TCRbeta library was prepared. TCRdb re-analysed the PCR reads in MiXCR, keeping a single row per CDR3 protein. Of 670,000 or so distinct CDR3 sequences in the sample, under 15% are singletons; the top ten hold 0.79%. The input for sequencing was PBMCs, taken before TCRalphabeta/CD19-depleted stem cell transplant. The rearrangement links TRBV12-3 or TRBV12-4 to TRBJ2-1; TRBD1 agrees at 7 bases. The source is a girl aged 2-10 years with congenital amegakaryocytic thrombocytopenia, due to receive a stem cell transplant. In nucleotides, the CDR3 is TGTGCCAGCAGTGACCGACAGGGTCCTTTTGTGAGGGTTGAGCAGTTCTTC. Translated, it gives CASSDRQGPFVRVEQFF.